These 20 T cell receptor beta chains were all obtained from the same sample, sequenced in a study of early T cells in non-severe SARS-CoV-2 infection. In TCRdb, the 5' RACE reads were re-called with MiXCR into one record per CDR3 protein. The profile shows some 26,000 distinct CDR3 sequences, roughly 4.8% of them singletons. Specimen: whole blood. The source of these receptors is an adult who was a healthcare worker with PCR-confirmed SARS-CoV-2 infection or an uninfected control (not recorded which).

At least ten counts were recorded for this clonotype. The V call is TRBV20-1, the J call TRBJ1-2; 10 bases fit TRBD1. In germline, CDR1 is DFQATT, CDR2 SNEGSKA (reference sequence). The ends lost 6 bases at V and 2 bases at J; junction bases unmatched: 6. The CDR3 is made up of 14 amino acids. CDR3 nucleotides: TGCAGTGCAACGAAGACAGGGGGCAACTATGGCTACACCTTC. This encodes CSATKTGGNYGYTF.

The V gene is TRBV20-1, the J gene TRBJ1-2; D is ambiguous. CDR3 size: 13 residues. V lost 0 bases and J 4 bases, leaving 9 bases between the germline ends. Germline CDR1 DFQATT, CDR2 SNEGSKA (reference sequence). The CDR3 loop is CSARESSFYGYTF. For the CDR3, the DNA is TGCAGTGCTAGAGAGTCCAGCTTCTATGGCTACACCTTC.

This clonotype was found a few times. The chain uses TRBV20-1 and TRBJ2-5; 8 bases map to TRBD2. This CDR3 has 15 residues. With V trimmed by 0 bases and J by 5 bases, 8 bases remained unmatched. Germline CDR1 DFQATT, CDR2 SNEGSKA (reference sequence). The CDR3 spells CSARDEGLVPETQYF. The CDR3 bases are TGCAGTGCTAGAGATGAGGGACTAGTTCCTGAGACCCAGTACTTC.

This clonotype was seen more than once but under ten times. The DNA of the CDR3 is TGTGCCAGCAGCTTAATAGCGTCTGGGGCCAACGTCCTGACTTTC. Translating gives CASSLIASGANVLTF. V and J are TRBV7-3 and TRBJ2-6; possibly TRBD2 for D (5 bases). This CDR3 has 15 residues. Germline loops: CDR1 SGHTA, CDR2 FQGTGA. With 1 base removed from V and 1 base from J, the gap between germline ends came to 5 bases.

The chain recombines TRBV29-1 with TRBJ2-2; D tentatively reads TRBD1 or TRBD2 (5 bases each). Germline CDR1 is SQVTM and CDR2 is ANQGSEA. The V end lost 4 bases, the J end lost 3 bases, and 12 bases lay between the germline ends. The CDR3 runs to 14 residues. CDR3 sequence: CSVVGDRYTGELFF. CDR3 nucleotide sequence: TGCAGCGTTGTAGGGGACCGCTACACCGGGGAGCTGTTTTTT.

Points on this clonotype: This may be a read error: a much more frequent sequence differs by one nucleotide. This chain links TRBV29-1 with TRBJ2-3; no clear D gene. Germline V lookup: CDR1 SQVTM, CDR2 ANQGSEA. The CDR3 extends over 11 amino acids. The CDR3: CGVGEGDTQYF. CDR3 in DNA: TGCGGCGTTGGGGAAGGAGATACGCAGTATTTT.

This clonotype occurred a few times. The chain links TRBV2 to TRBJ2-3; 7 positions agree with TRBD1. J lost 6 bases, V lost 4 bases, and 4 bases had no gene match. The CDR3 loop spans 13 amino acids. Germline V gives CDR1 SNHLY, CDR2 FYNNEI. This CDR3 is CASSGTGADTQYF. The CDR3 DNA follows: TGTGCCAGCAGTGGAACAGGGGCTGATACGCAGTATTTT.

V usage is TRBV15 and J usage is TRBJ2-7, with D tentatively TRBD2 (5 bases). This CDR3 is built from 17 residues. Trimming left V 0 bases short and J 3 bases short, with 18 bases between. Germline V lookup: CDR1 LNHNV, CDR2 YYDKDF (reference sequence). In DNA, the CDR3 is TGTGCCACCAGCAGAGATTTCGGGCGGGCTAACGACTACGAGCAGTACTTC. As protein: CATSRDFGRANDYEQYF.

A few counts support this clonotype. This chain links TRBV3-1 with TRBJ2-7, with D maybe TRBD2 (6 bases). The CDR3 runs to 17 residues. Trimming took 1 base from V and 6 from J, leaving 22 bases between them. Germline CDR1 LGHDT, CDR2 YNNKEL (reference sequence). The CDR3 region is CASSQARDSKGAGEQYF. CDR3 sequence (DNA): TGTGCCAGCAGCCAAGCGCGGGATAGTAAAGGGGCGGGCGAGCAGTACTTC.

This clonotype has a count of ten or more. Lacking the conserved final phenylalanine or tryptophan, this CDR3 likely reflects a read error. The DNA is omitted, as the CDR3 cannot be located on it reliably, and the CDR3 follows TCRdb's listing. V and J are TRBV20-1 and TRBJ2-6; the listed D gene, TRBD2, was not tested against the DNA. Counting both end residues, the CDR3 totals 12 amino acids. Germline loops: CDR1 DFQATT, CDR2 SNEGSKA (reference sequence). CDR3 residues: CSARQLAGGDQV.

V gene TRBV7-6 combines with J gene TRBJ2-3; TRBD2 agrees at 9 bases. Trimming at V came to 3 bases and at J to 10 bases, leaving 14 bases not matched to a gene. Germline V CDR1 and CDR2: SGHVS, FNYEAQ. This CDR3 is 16 amino acids long. DNA of the CDR3: TGTGCCAGCAGCTTTGAATTAGCGGGGGCCTCAGCGGCGCAGTATTTT. This translates into CASSFELAGASAAQYF.

The chain links TRBV7-8 to TRBJ2-3; the D gene is possibly TRBD2 (6 bases). The V gene's germline CDR1 is SGHVS and CDR2 FQNEAQ. Trimming pared 3 bases from V and 7 bases from J, leaving 14 bases between. The CDR3 sequence is 14 residues long. CDR3 region: CASSFLGEVNTQYF. The DNA of the CDR3 is TGTGCCAGCAGCTTTTTGGGGGAGGTGAATACGCAGTATTTT.

J is TRBJ2-5 and V is TRBV5-1; TRBD2 matches at 14 bases. Germline values: CDR1 SGHRS, CDR2 YFSETQ. V lost 4 bases and J lost 5; bases outside the gene matches: 4. The CDR3 has 15 amino acids. The chain's CDR3 is CASSPTSGGVETQYF. CDR3 nucleotide sequence: TGCGCCAGCAGCCCGACTAGCGGGGGGGTGGAGACCCAGTACTTC.

Many counts were recorded for this clonotype. This rearrangement joins TRBV6-5 to TRBJ1-1; D might be TRBD1 (6 bases). V lost 6 bases to trimming and J lost 8 bases, with 25 bases between them. CDR1 is MNHEY, CDR2 SVGAGI, per germline. The CDR3 is 16 amino acids. This CDR3 reads CASRSQGFSFRVEAFF. CDR3 nucleotides: TGTGCCAGCAGGAGCCAGGGGTTCAGTTTCCGGGTGGAAGCTTTCTTT.

There are a few counts of this clonotype. The V gene is TRBV18, the J gene TRBJ2-5; D not certain. Germline CDR1 and CDR2: KGHSH and LQKENI. The V and J ends lost 0 bases and 4 bases respectively, with 6 bases between them. This CDR3 comprises 13 residues. Here the CDR3 DNA reads TGTGCCAGCTCACCACCCGGCGGAGAGACCCAGTACTTC. Its translation: CASSPPGGETQYF.

In its sample, this clonotype was seen many times. CDR3 sequence: CAWSSGQAVLANEKLFF. The CDR3 region has the DNA TGTGCCTGGAGTTCCGGACAGGCCGTCCTTGCTAATGAAAAACTGTTTTTT. This chain connects TRBV30 to TRBJ1-4; 7 nucleotides match TRBD1. The germline V gene encodes CDR1 GTSNPN and CDR2 SVGIG (reference sequence). CDR3 length: 17 residues. Trimming cost V 2 bases and J 3 bases; bases outside gene matches: 12.

A note on this clonotype: A much larger clone sits a single nucleotide away, making a read error possible. The chain joins TRBV5-1 to TRBJ1-6, with D possibly TRBD1 on 6 matching bases. This CDR3 comprises 14 residues. Germline CDR1 is SGHRS and CDR2 is YFSETQ. V lost 3 bases and J 6 bases, leaving 10 bases between the germline ends. The CDR3 spells CASSSTGRNSPLHF. DNA for the CDR3: TGCGCCAGCAGCTCAACAGGGCGTAATTCACCCCTCCACTTT. Together with reference TRBV5-1 and TRBJ1-6, the CDR3 gives the full variable domain: KAGVTQTPRYLIKTRGQQVTLSCSPISGHRSVSWYQQTPGQGLQFLFEYFSETQRNKGNFPGRFSGRQFSNSRSEMNVSTLELGDSALYLCASSSTGRNSPLHFGNGTRLTVT.

This clonotype is labeled medium-sized. The chain has TRBV7-9 and TRBJ1-6; D remains ambiguous. This CDR3 has 17 amino acids. With 5 bases removed from V and 3 bases from J, the gap between germline ends came to 17 bases. Germline V gives CDR1 SEHNR, CDR2 FQNEAQ (reference sequence). The CDR3 loop is CASSLARSPFYNSPLHF. CDR3 in DNA: TGTGCCAGCAGCCTTGCCCGGAGCCCTTTCTATAATTCACCCCTCCACTTT.

This clonotype was observed a few times. This chain joins TRBV29-1 and TRBJ2-1; D is uncertain. V was clipped by 4 bases and J by 10 bases, with 11 bases between them. The CDR3 contains 11 residues. Germline V gene sequence: CDR1 SQVTM, CDR2 ANQGSEA. The CDR3 protein is CSVGPVREQFF. Written as DNA, the CDR3 is TGCAGCGTTGGCCCGGTCAGGGAGCAGTTCTTC.

The sample holds a few counts of this clonotype. The V gene is TRBV2, the J gene TRBJ2-3; D gene ambiguous. The germline CDR1 and CDR2 sequences are SNHLY and FYNNEI. Trimming took off 7 bases at V and 2 bases at J, with 10 bases between the two ends. CDR3 length: 13 amino acids. This CDR3 is CASTRVHTDTQYF. CDR3 DNA: TGTGCCAGCACACGGGTCCACACAGATACGCAGTATTTT.